Presented here are 21 T cell receptor beta chains from one specimen sequenced in a study of radiation and T cells in renal cell carcinoma. The time point here: blood 2 weeks post-SBRT. The treatment is: 15 Gy SBRT to primary tumor, nephrectomy 4 weeks later. Method: immunoSEQ multiplex PCR; TCRdb's copy keeps in-frame clones and lacks some. This sample has tens of thousands of clones, with 80% found just once. Sample: blood, taken from a patient whose treatment included radiotherapy and nephrectomy. The receptor source for this set is a woman in her 70s with renal cell carcinoma.

The chain couples TRBV7-8 to TRBJ2-7; D is ambiguous. The germline gives CDR1 SGHVS, CDR2 FQNEAQ. The CDR3 covers 13 residues. V was clipped by 6 bases and J by 1 base, with 10 bases between them. The DNA of the CDR3 is TGTGCCAGCAGTTTGGACGGGTCCTACGAGCAGTACTTC. Its protein product is CASSLDGSYEQYF.

This rearrangement joins TRBV2 to TRBJ2-7; TRBD2 might be the D (5 bases). The CDR3 spans 15 residues. Germline CDR1 reads SNHLY; CDR2 reads FYNNEI. V was trimmed by 1 base and J by 3 bases, leaving 13 bases between them. The CDR3: CASSEGILGLYEQYF. CDR3 sequence (DNA): TGTGCCAGCAGTGAAGGTATACTAGGACTCTACGAGCAGTACTTC.

The table lists this clone with a few counts. This sequence joins TRBV4-3 and TRBJ2-1; 7 bases match TRBD2. This CDR3 comprises 13 residues. From germline, CDR1 is LGHNA and CDR2 YSLEER. Germline trimming cut 0 bases from V and 9 bases from J; bases unmatched to any gene: 2. The CDR3, as DNA: TGCGCCAGCAGCCAAGAACTAGCGACTGAGCAGTTCTTC. It encodes CASSQELATEQFF.

The chain employs TRBV19 and TRBJ1-1; a weak D match, TRBD1 (6 bases). The V end was cut by 5 bases, the J end by 5 bases, with 12 bases between. This CDR3 spans 13 amino acids. CDR1 is LNHDA and CDR2 is SQIVND in the germline V gene (reference sequence). CDR3 sequence reads: CASSPPRGTEAFF. The CDR3 DNA reads TGTGCCAGTAGTCCCCCCAGGGGAACTGAAGCTTTCTTT.

The J gene is TRBJ2-7, the V gene TRBV7-2; TRBD2 aligns across 11 bases. The CDR3 consists of 15 residues. Per germline, CDR1 SGHTA and CDR2 FQGNSA. The ends lost 0 bases at V and 5 bases at J; junction bases unmatched: 3. DNA of the CDR3: TGTGCCAGCAGCTTAGCACTAGCGGGAGCGGACGAGCAGTACTTC. It codes for CASSLALAGADEQYF. Complete variable domain (other parts from reference TRBV7-2 and TRBJ2-7): GAGVSQSPSNKVTEKGKDVELRCDPISGHTALYWYRQSLGQGLEFLIYFQGNSAPDKSGLPSDRFSAERTGGSVSTLTIQRTQQEDSAVYLCASSLALAGADEQYFGPGTRLTVT.

Only one count was recorded for this clone. J is TRBJ1-5 and V is TRBV6-6, with D possibly TRBD1 on 6 matching bases. Between the trimmed V and J ends, which lost 5 bases and 0 bases, there was a span of 11 bases. CDR1 and CDR2 (germline): MNHNY, SVGAGI (reference sequence). This CDR3 is built from 15 residues. CDR3: CASSKGQFSNQPQHF. CDR3 DNA sequence: TGTGCCAGCAGTAAAGGACAGTTTAGCAATCAGCCCCAGCATTTT.

The chain uses TRBV5-1 and TRBJ1-4; D possibly corresponds to TRBD1 (5 bases). There are 16 residues in the CDR3. Germline V gene sequence: CDR1 SGHRS, CDR2 YFSETQ. The V end was cut by 2 bases, the J end by 4 bases, with 15 bases between. For the CDR3, the DNA is TGCGCCAGCAGCTTCTCCGGGCCACAGGTTAATGAAAAACTGTTTTTT. The encoded protein is CASSFSGPQVNEKLFF.

The chain has TRBV4-1 and TRBJ2-5, with TRBD2 matching over 9 bases. The CDR3 extends over 15 amino acids. From germline, CDR1 is MGHRA and CDR2 YSYEKL. The ends lost 9 bases at V and 1 base at J; junction bases unmatched: 9. The CDR3 DNA follows: TGCGCCAGTTCTAGCGGGATAGGCCGCCAAGAGACCCAGTACTTC. Its translation: CASSSGIGRQETQYF.

This chain uses TRBV5-1 with TRBJ2-5; maybe TRBD1 (5 bases). This CDR3 spans 16 amino acids. CDR1 and CDR2 from the germline V gene are SGHRS and YFSETQ. Trimming took off 1 base at V and 0 bases at J, with 13 bases between the two ends. Here the CDR3 DNA reads TGCGCCAGCAGCTTGTCCCCCCTGACAGACCAAGAGACCCAGTACTTC. Translating it yields CASSLSPLTDQETQYF.

This clone has a single count. V and J are TRBV27 and TRBJ1-1; 9 nucleotides align to TRBD1. V lost 5 bases and J lost 6; bases outside the gene matches: 10. Germline CDR1 reads MNHEY; CDR2 reads SMNVEV (reference sequence). The CDR3 runs 15 residues. The CDR3 nucleotides are TGTGCCAGCAGTCCCCGACAGGGGGGGAGGGCTGAAGCTTTCTTT. Its protein product is CASSPRQGGRAEAFF.

The chain links TRBV9 to TRBJ2-7; D not resolved. The length of the CDR3 is 12 residues. CDR1 is SGDLS and CDR2 is YYNGEE in the germline V gene. Trimming left V 3 bases short and J 6 bases short, with 10 bases between. CDR3 nucleotide sequence: TGTGCCAGCAGCGGGCTGGAAGGCGAGCAGTACTTC. Its translation: CASSGLEGEQYF. The variable domain in full, with the rest retrieved from reference TRBV9 and TRBJ2-7, is DSGVTQTPKHLITATGQRVTLRCSPRSGDLSVYWYQQSLDQGLQFLIQYYNGEERAKGNILERFSAQQFPDLHSELNLSSLELGDSALYFCASSGLEGEQYFGPGTRLTVT.

The gene calls are TRBV9 and TRBJ1-5; D unclear. This CDR3 contains 13 residues. With 2 bases removed from V and 6 bases from J, the gap between germline ends came to 9 bases. Germline CDR1 SGDLS, CDR2 YYNGEE. The CDR3 loop is CASSVGVVQPQHF. Written as DNA, the CDR3 is TGTGCCAGCAGCGTCGGGGTAGTTCAGCCCCAGCATTTT. The entire variable domain, with the rest obtained from reference TRBV9 and TRBJ1-5, is as follows: DSGVTQTPKHLITATGQRVTLRCSPRSGDLSVYWYQQSLDQGLQFLIQYYNGEERAKGNILERFSAQQFPDLHSELNLSSLELGDSALYFCASSVGVVQPQHFGDGTRLSIL.

This clone was counted a few times. The chain couples TRBV27 to TRBJ2-2; TRBD2 matches 8 bases. Germline CDR1 and CDR2: MNHEY and SMNVEV (reference sequence). V was pared by 2 bases and J by 7 bases, with 15 bases of the junction left unmatched. This CDR3 comprises 18 residues. DNA for the CDR3: TGTGCCAGCAGTTTACGGTCCCTCAGGACTAGCTTGAGCGGGGAGCTGTTTTTT. It translates to CASSLRSLRTSLSGELFF.

The rearrangement joins TRBV10-3 to TRBJ2-3, with a tentative D call TRBD2 (6 bases). Trimming left V 3 bases short and J 2 bases short, with 12 bases between. The CDR3 covers 15 residues. CDR1 ENHRY and CDR2 SYGVKD come from the germline V gene. The CDR3 region is CAISDPGELTDTQYF. The CDR3, as DNA: TGTGCCATCAGTGATCCGGGAGAGCTCACAGATACGCAGTATTTT.

This chain connects TRBV19 to TRBJ1-2; a weak D match, TRBD1 (6 bases). Per germline, CDR1 LNHDA and CDR2 SQIVND (reference sequence). This CDR3 spans 15 amino acids. The V end was cut by 3 bases, the J end by 4 bases, with 15 bases between. As DNA, the CDR3 is TGTGCCAGTAGTATGGAGGGCCTGGGGGCCTATGGCTACACCTTC. Its protein product is CASSMEGLGAYGYTF.

V is TRBV6-5 and J is TRBJ2-5, with 7 bases identical to TRBD2. The CDR3 consists of 14 residues. Germline-derived CDR1 and CDR2 are MNHEY and SVGAGI. With 2 bases clipped from V and 2 bases from J, the junction kept 2 bases outside the gene matches. CDR3: CASSYIGGQETQYF. CDR3 nucleotides: TGTGCCAGCAGTTACATCGGGGGGCAAGAGACCCAGTACTTC.

V usage is TRBV11-3 and J usage is TRBJ2-1, with 7 bases aligning to TRBD1. The CDR3 loop spans 14 amino acids. CDR1 SGHNT and CDR2 YENEEA come from the germline V gene. With 4 bases clipped from V and 5 bases from J, the junction kept 5 bases outside the gene matches. The CDR3 region has the DNA TGTGCCAGCAGCTCCCGGGACAGACACAATGAGCAGTTCTTC. It codes for CASSSRDRHNEQFF.

This clone was found once. The rearrangement joins TRBV4-3 to TRBJ2-1; TRBD2 matches 11 bases. With V trimmed by 0 bases and J by 0 bases, 7 bases remained unmatched. The length of the CDR3 is 19 residues. CDR1 is LGHNA, CDR2 YSLEER, per germline. In nucleotides, the CDR3 is TGCGCCAGCAGCCAAGATATGATAGGACTAGCGGGCTCCTACAATGAGCAGTTCTTC. Its translation is CASSQDMIGLAGSYNEQFF.

The chain uses TRBV27 and TRBJ2-3, with D perhaps TRBD2 (7 bases). The CDR3 is 16 amino acids. The germline gives CDR1 MNHEY, CDR2 SMNVEV (reference sequence). With 0 bases removed from V and 2 bases from J, the gap between germline ends came to 12 bases. CDR3 in DNA: TGTGCCAGCAGTTTATCGCGGCGGGGGCCCACAGATACGCAGTATTTT. Translating gives CASSLSRRGPTDTQYF.

The CDR3 loop reads CASSRTGSGLNEQFF. The CDR3 DNA is TGTGCCAGCAGCCGGACCGGGTCTGGCCTAAATGAGCAGTTCTTC. The chain carries TRBV4-2 and TRBJ2-1, with no clear D. Germline CDR1 reads LGHNA; CDR2 reads YNFKEQ. This CDR3 is 15 amino acids long. V was pared by 4 bases and J by 7 bases, with 17 bases between.

The J gene is TRBJ2-7, the V gene TRBV7-2; 7 bases map to TRBD2. CDR1 is SGHTA and CDR2 is FQGNSA in the germline V gene. This CDR3 is built from 14 residues. V lost 8 bases and J lost 5; bases outside the gene matches: 12. In DNA, the CDR3 is TGTGCCAGCGGACTGAAACTAGCGCACGACGAGCAGTACTTC. Protein: CASGLKLAHDEQYF.